Below are 20 T cell receptor beta chains sequenced from a single sample in a study of T cells expressing NK-cell markers. TCRdb reprocessed the 5' RACE reads and reports one entry per CDR3 protein, with no DNA. The repertoire table contains 440,000 or so distinct CDR3 sequences. Sequences were obtained from blood T cells: a sorted CD56 or NKG2C T cell subset, CD4+ or CD8+ T cells, or bulk PBMC T cells (not recorded which). The source of these receptors is a woman aged 18 to 75 in good health.

The chain links TRBV27 to TRBJ2-3; the TCRdb call, TRBD1, lacks DNA for checking. The germline CDR1 and CDR2 sequences are MNHEY and SMNVEV (reference sequence). The CDR3 loop spans 14 amino acids. The CDR3: CASSSSGVTNTQYF.

The chain uses TRBV27 and TRBJ2-1; the TRBD1 assignment by TCRdb is unverifiable without DNA. This CDR3 region has 14 residues. Per the germline V gene, CDR1 is MNHEY and CDR2 is SMNVEV (reference sequence). CDR3 sequence: CASSPHPLRNEQFF.

This chain joins TRBV27 and TRBJ1-2; the TRBD1 assignment by TCRdb is unverifiable without DNA. The CDR3 spans 15 residues. In germline, CDR1 is MNHEY, CDR2 SMNVEV (reference sequence). The CDR3 sequence: CASSPYRTGVYGYTF.

The V call is TRBV3-1, the J call TRBJ1-2; the TRBD1 assignment by TCRdb is unverifiable without DNA. The CDR3 length is 18 residues. Germline values: CDR1 LGHDT, CDR2 YNNKEL (reference sequence). CDR3: CASSPQLPRQGLSYGYTF.

The V call is TRBV27, the J call TRBJ2-1; without DNA, the TCRdb call of TRBD2 cannot be checked. This CDR3 comprises 15 residues. CDR1 and CDR2 from the germline V gene are MNHEY and SMNVEV (reference sequence). CDR3 protein: CASSLRESSYNEQFF.

The chain couples TRBV5-1 to TRBJ2-1; the TCRdb D gene call, TRBD2, has no DNA to confirm it. The CDR3 loop spans 15 amino acids. In germline, CDR1 is SGHRS, CDR2 YFSETQ. CDR3 sequence: CASSLATGSNNEQFF.

This chain links TRBV11-2 with TRBJ1-1. Per the germline V gene, CDR1 is SGHAT and CDR2 is FQNNGV. The CDR3 loop spans 14 amino acids. CDR3 region: CASTPSRRNTEAFF.

The CDR3 sequence: CAWSATDTQYF. This chain joins TRBV30 and TRBJ2-3. The CDR3 loop spans 11 amino acids. Germline CDR1 and CDR2: GTSNPN and SVGIG (reference sequence).

This CDR3 is CASSLELPGLVTNEQFF. The rearrangement uses TRBV5-1 and TRBJ2-1; the D call of TRBD2 rests on TCRdb alone, since no DNA is present to check it. This CDR3 spans 17 amino acids. Germline loops: CDR1 SGHRS, CDR2 YFSETQ.

The CDR3 here is CASSPLKLAGPLTGELFF. This sequence joins TRBV18 and TRBJ2-2; there is no DNA to check the TCRdb D call of TRBD2. Germline lookup yields CDR1 KGHSH and CDR2 LQKENI. The CDR3 contains 18 residues.

The J gene is TRBJ2-1, the V gene TRBV7-6; TCRdb picks TRBD2, but there is no DNA to check that call. The CDR3 contains 13 residues. Germline CDR1 is SGHVS and CDR2 is FNYEAQ. The CDR3 sequence: CASSGTSFDEQFF. The full variable domain, in which reference TRBV7-6 and TRBJ2-1 provide the parts outside the CDR3, is GAGVSQSPRYKVTKRGQDVALRCDPISGHVSLYWYRQALGQGPEFLTYFNYEAQQDKSGLPNDRFSAERPEGSISTLTIQRTEQRDSAMYRCASSGTSFDEQFFGPGTRLTVL.

This sequence joins TRBV2 and TRBJ2-3; TCRdb gives TRBD1 as the D gene, but with no DNA this cannot be confirmed. This CDR3 has 15 amino acids. Per the germline V gene, CDR1 is SNHLY and CDR2 is FYNNEI. CDR3 protein: CASSEAAGSTDTQYF.

This chain joins TRBV7-9 and TRBJ1-6; TCRdb's assignment of TRBD1 cannot be checked, as there is no DNA. CDR3 length: 16 residues. Germline CDR1 reads SEHNR; CDR2 reads FQNEAQ (reference sequence). This CDR3 is CASSFQGAPSNSPLHF.

The chain carries TRBV4-3 and TRBJ2-1. Germline V gene data show CDR1 as LGHNA and CDR2 as YSLEER. The CDR3 has 13 residues. CDR3 region: CASSQLRTAEQFF.

The rearrangement joins TRBV29-1 to TRBJ2-1. This CDR3 spans 13 amino acids. Germline V gene lookup returns CDR1 SQVTM and CDR2 ANQGSEA. This chain's CDR3 is CSVEGKTHNEQFF.

The genes are TRBV28 and TRBJ2-7. Germline lookup yields CDR1 MDHEN and CDR2 SYDVKM. The CDR3 contains 13 residues. This chain's CDR3 is CASSAVGAYEQYF.

The gene calls are TRBV14 and TRBJ2-1; TCRdb gives TRBD1 as the D gene, but with no DNA this cannot be confirmed. There are 14 residues in the CDR3. CDR1 and CDR2 from the germline V gene are SGHDN and FVKESK. The CDR3 spells CASSLTGQGNEQFF.

The chain carries TRBV3-1 and TRBJ2-2. This CDR3 comprises 14 residues. Germline-derived CDR1 and CDR2 are LGHDT and YNNKEL (reference sequence). CDR3 protein: CASSPDSFTGELFF.

The chain uses TRBV29-1 and TRBJ2-5; TCRdb calls TRBD2, which cannot be checked without DNA. Germline CDR1 and CDR2: SQVTM and ANQGSEA. CDR3 size: 14 residues. CDR3: CSVEWREGRETQYF.

The chain combines TRBV20-1 with TRBJ2-1; the D call from TCRdb, TRBD2, cannot be confirmed without DNA. CDR3 length: 15 residues. The germline V gene has CDR1 DFQATT and CDR2 SNEGSKA (reference sequence). The CDR3 spells CSATPLAGGGYEQFF.